What follows are 11 T cell receptor beta chains derived from one specimen sequenced in a study of Graves' ophthalmopathy and Graves' hyperthyroidism. RNA transcripts yielded amplified TCR beta CDR3 regions. First-round RT-PCR with HTBI primers preceded a second-round multiplex PCR. TCRdb ran MiXCR on the multiplex PCR reads and lists one entry per CDR3 protein. Of around 170,000 distinct CDR3 sequences in the sample, about 40% were seen once. The sequenced material came from peripheral blood. The receptors here all came from a woman aged 40 to 49 with Graves' ophthalmopathy.

This clonotype showed up many times. This chain connects TRBV6-2 or TRBV6-3 to TRBJ1-2; D gene ambiguous. Germline loops: CDR1 MNHEY, CDR2 SVGEGT. This CDR3 has 14 amino acids. Between the trimmed V and J ends, which lost 0 bases and 2 bases, there was a span of 7 bases. The CDR3 bases are TGTGCCAGCAGTTACTCCACTATGAACTATGGCTACACCTTC. It is translated as CASSYSTMNYGYTF.

In its sample, this clonotype was seen many times. The rearrangement uses TRBV3-1 and TRBJ1-1; no clear D. Trimming removed 1 base at V and 8 bases at J, with 11 bases between. Looked up from germline, CDR1 is LGHDT and CDR2 is YNNKEL (reference sequence). The CDR3 length is 13 residues. DNA for the CDR3: TGTGCCAGCAGCCAAGTTCAGGCAGCCGAAGCTTTCTTT. It is translated as CASSQVQAAEAFF.

The sample holds many counts of this clonotype. This chain joins TRBV6-6 and TRBJ1-1, with 7 bases lining up with TRBD1. V was pared by 6 bases and J by 2 bases, with 6 bases of the junction left unmatched. The CDR3 is 14 residues long. Germline V gene sequence: CDR1 MNHNY, CDR2 SVGAGI (reference sequence). The CDR3, as DNA: TGTGCCAGCAGGAGGACAGGATACAACACTGAAGCTTTCTTT. Translation gives CASRRTGYNTEAFF.

This clonotype has at least ten counts. This sequence joins TRBV10-1 and TRBJ1-2, with TRBD1 as a possible D gene (6 bases). The V end was cut by 5 bases, the J end by 10 bases, with 23 bases between. Looked up from germline, CDR1 is WNHNN and CDR2 is SYGVQD (reference sequence). This CDR3 comprises 15 residues. CDR3 DNA: TGCGCCAGCAGTTATACGACAGGACCAGGGAGTGACTACACCTTC. Residues: CASSYTTGPGSDYTF.

V usage is TRBV24-1 and J usage is TRBJ1-2; unclear D gene. Germline V gene sequence: CDR1 KGHDR, CDR2 SFDVKD. The CDR3 runs to 14 residues. With 4 bases removed from V and 8 bases from J, the gap between germline ends came to 16 bases. CDR3 in amino acids: CATSDGLTVSGYTF. The CDR3 DNA sequence: TGTGCCACCAGTGACGGCTTGACTGTCTCGGGCTACACCTTC.

Points on this clonotype: A read error is possible here, since a much larger clone lies one base away. The chain is built from TRBV12-3 or TRBV12-4 and TRBJ1-5; D call uncertain. V shed 4 bases and J shed 4 bases, with 5 bases lying between them. This CDR3 comprises 12 residues. The CDR3: CASSSQNQPQHF. In nucleotides, the CDR3 is TGTGCCAGCAGTTCCCAGAATCAGCCCCAGCATTTT.

This clonotype was counted many times. The chain joins TRBV9 to TRBJ1-1, with D unresolved. V lost 3 bases to trimming and J lost 3 bases, with 12 bases between them. CDR1 is SGDLS and CDR2 is YYNGEE in the germline V gene. The CDR3 runs 14 residues. CDR3 loop: CASSAPPAYTEAFF. CDR3 DNA: TGTGCCAGCAGCGCCCCCCCTGCCTACACTGAAGCTTTCTTT.

This clonotype was seen a single time. This chain links TRBV12-3 or TRBV12-4 with TRBJ1-1; 8 positions match TRBD1. The CDR3 loop spans 15 amino acids. The V segment lost 10 bases and the J segment 2 bases; nucleotides outside the gene matches: 12. The CDR3 region has the DNA TGTGCCATCACTCTCCAGGGGGCTCCAAACACTGAAGCTTTCTTT. Encoded protein: CAITLQGAPNTEAFF.

V gene TRBV6-1 combines with J gene TRBJ2-7; D is possibly TRBD1 (6 bases). The CDR3 runs to 15 residues. Germline V gene lookup returns CDR1 MNHNS and CDR2 SASEGT. Trimming shortened V by 7 bases and J by 1 base, and 17 bases separated the two germline ends. The CDR3 reads CASTKDSPGSYEQYF. CDR3 DNA: TGTGCCAGCACTAAGGACAGCCCCGGGTCCTACGAGCAGTACTTC.

The chain is built from TRBV10-3 and TRBJ1-1, with no clear D. The CDR3 runs to 12 residues. Germline V gives CDR1 ENHRY, CDR2 SYGVKD. The ends were cut back, 11 bases at V and 1 base at J, with 11 bases in the middle. The CDR3 DNA reads TGTGCCTCAAGGAGTCCGAACACTGAAGCTTTCTTT. Translation: CASRSPNTEAFF.

The V gene is TRBV6-1, the J gene TRBJ1-2; D might be TRBD1 (6 bases). The CDR3 loop spans 13 amino acids. The germline gives CDR1 MNHNS, CDR2 SASEGT. Trimming took off 4 bases at V and 8 bases at J, with 14 bases between the two ends. The CDR3 sequence: CASSVTGLPGYTF. As DNA, the CDR3 is TGTGCCAGCAGTGTTACAGGGCTGCCCGGCTACACCTTC.